Each of the 15 T cell receptor beta chains below was sequenced from the same sample in a study of T-cell memory formation after mild COVID-19. TCRdb reanalysed the 5' RACE reads using MiXCR and keeps one entry per CDR3 protein. The data show around 300,000 distinct CDR3 sequences, with over 7% seen just once and around a fifth held by the top ten. Sequencing was done on a sample of PBMCs or a T cell subset sorted from them (not recorded which). These TCRs come from a man in his late teens or twenties who had mild COVID-19 (a few samples of this study predate the infection). Cell type and time point are not known.

This clonotype was seen repeatedly, ten times or more. CDR3 sequence: CATRDRTYEQYF. CDR3 DNA sequence: TGTGCCACCAGAGACAGGACATACGAGCAGTACTTC. The J gene is TRBJ2-7, the V gene TRBV15; weak D call: TRBD1 (6 bases). V dropped 6 bases and J dropped 4 bases, with 10 bases sitting between them. The CDR3 is made up of 12 amino acids. Germline loops: CDR1 LNHNV, CDR2 YYDKDF (reference sequence).

This clonotype came up a few times. V gene TRBV7-2 combines with J gene TRBJ1-1, with 7 positions matching TRBD1. This CDR3 is built from 18 residues. CDR1 SGHTA and CDR2 FQGNSA come from the germline V gene. V dropped 6 bases and J dropped 5; count of bases not matched to a gene: 21. The CDR3 loop is CASSQSARLTGMTTEAFF. The CDR3 region has the DNA TGTGCCAGCAGTCAATCCGCCAGACTGACAGGGATGACTACTGAAGCTTTCTTT.

This clonotype was observed a few times. The rearrangement links TRBV27 to TRBJ2-2, with 11 nucleotides matching TRBD2. This CDR3 contains 19 residues. J lost 0 bases, V lost 5 bases, and 11 bases had no gene match. Germline values: CDR1 MNHEY, CDR2 SMNVEV (reference sequence). The CDR3, as DNA: TGTGCCAGCAGTCCCTTTAGCGGGGGGGTGCCAACGAACACCGGGGAGCTGTTTTTT. It yields the protein CASSPFSGGVPTNTGELFF.

This clonotype was found a few times. The chain couples TRBV30 to TRBJ2-1; 10 nucleotides match TRBD2. In germline, CDR1 is GTSNPN, CDR2 SVGIG (reference sequence). The CDR3 is 13 amino acids. V shed 4 bases and J 3 bases; nucleotides not matched to a gene: 0. The CDR3 is CAWTSGGYNEQFF. CDR3 bases: TGTGCCTGGACTAGCGGGGGCTACAATGAGCAGTTCTTC.

This clonotype has a handful of counts. The CDR3 loop is CASSLSLSNQPQHF. The CDR3 region has the DNA TGTGCCAGCAGCTTGAGCCTGAGCAATCAGCCCCAGCATTTT. The gene calls are TRBV5-6 and TRBJ1-5; D ambiguous. Germline-derived CDR1 and CDR2 are SGHDT and YYEEEE. Trimming removed 1 base from V and 1 base from J, with 6 bases in between. This CDR3 comprises 14 residues.

A note on this clonotype: A much larger clone differs from this one at a single base, so this may be a read error. The J gene is TRBJ1-5, the V gene TRBV5-1, with a weak D call TRBD1 (5 bases). The CDR3 totals 14 residues. Germline V lookup: CDR1 SGHRS, CDR2 YFSETQ. CDR3 bases: TGCGCCAGCTCCCCCGGGACTGCGAATCAGCCCCAGGATTTT. It is translated as CASSPGTANQPQDF.

This clonotype was picked up a small number of times. The rearrangement links TRBV24-1 to TRBJ2-1; D might be TRBD2 (6 bases). Deletions cut 3 bases from V and 0 bases from J, with 11 bases between. CDR1 is KGHDR and CDR2 is SFDVKD in the germline V gene. This CDR3 contains 16 residues. The CDR3 sequence: CATSDPRGASYNEQFF. The CDR3 DNA follows: TGTGCCACCAGTGATCCGCGCGGGGCCTCCTACAATGAGCAGTTCTTC.

The chain uses TRBV4-2 and TRBJ1-5; 8 bases map to TRBD1. Germline V gives CDR1 LGHNA, CDR2 YNFKEQ. Unmatched junction bases numbered 12, after V lost 2 bases and J lost 3 bases. The CDR3 extends over 18 amino acids. The DNA for the CDR3 is TGTGCCAGCAGCCAACGCGTCGGGACAGGAGATACCAATCAGCCCCAGCATTTT. Amino acids: CASSQRVGTGDTNQPQHF.

Ten or more counts support this clonotype. The J gene is TRBJ2-1, the V gene TRBV7-9; D may be TRBD2 (5 bases). Germline lookup yields CDR1 SEHNR and CDR2 FQNEAQ (reference sequence). Trimming took 6 bases from V and 2 from J, leaving 8 bases between them. CDR3 length equals 13 residues. CDR3 in amino acids: CASRGAAYNEQFF. CDR3 bases: TGTGCCAGCAGGGGAGCGGCCTACAATGAGCAGTTCTTC.

This clonotype was seen a handful of times. The rearrangement uses TRBV6-6 and TRBJ1-4; the D is unclear. This CDR3 has 17 amino acids. V was shortened by 1 base and J by 0 bases, with 12 bases between the two germline ends. CDR1 is MNHNY, CDR2 SVGAGI, per germline (reference sequence). Here the CDR3 DNA reads TGTGCCAGCAGTTACTTGGCCACACTGGCAACTAATGAAAAACTGTTTTTT. Residues: CASSYLATLATNEKLFF.

V usage is TRBV5-1 and J usage is TRBJ2-5, with 10 nucleotides matching TRBD1. With V trimmed by 2 bases and J by 11 bases, 9 bases remained unmatched. Germline lookup yields CDR1 SGHRS and CDR2 YFSETQ. The length of the CDR3 is 14 residues. Here the CDR3 DNA reads TGCGCCAGCAGCTTTAGGGGACAGGGGTTTTCACAGTACTTC. Encoded protein: CASSFRGQGFSQYF.

This chain joins TRBV18 and TRBJ2-7; the D is unclear. The CDR3 covers 15 residues. The V end was cut by 2 bases, the J end by 2 bases, with 13 bases between. Per germline, CDR1 KGHSH and CDR2 LQKENI. CDR3: CASSPLSAATYEQYF. CDR3 sequence (DNA): TGTGCCAGCTCACCATTGTCGGCAGCGACCTACGAGCAGTACTTC.

This clonotype was recorded a few times. The CDR3 DNA follows: TGTGCCAGCAGTTTATGGGAGGAGGATTCACCCCTCCACTTT. It encodes CASSLWEEDSPLHF. V gene TRBV28 combines with J gene TRBJ1-6; D is undetermined. V was trimmed by 0 bases and J by 8 bases, leaving 8 bases between them. Germline CDR1 reads MDHEN; CDR2 reads SYDVKM. The CDR3 extends over 14 amino acids.

A few counts support this clonotype. The V gene is TRBV7-3, the J gene TRBJ2-5; the D is unclear. V lost 0 bases, J lost 4 bases, and 6 bases lay in between. CDR1 and CDR2 from the germline V gene are SGHTA and FQGTGA. The CDR3 runs to 13 residues. The CDR3 DNA reads TGTGCCAGCAGCTTAACGTTCGGAGAGACCCAGTACTTC. As protein: CASSLTFGETQYF.

In its sample, this clonotype was seen many times. The chain employs TRBV5-1 and TRBJ1-5; 12 bases are a match to TRBD1. J was trimmed by 5 bases and V by 3 bases; bases with no gene match: 3. Germline-derived CDR1 and CDR2 are SGHRS and YFSETQ. This CDR3 comprises 15 residues. The CDR3 nucleotides are TGCGCCAGCAGCTCAGGGACAGGGGGCTATCAGCCCCAGCATTTT. Protein: CASSSGTGGYQPQHF.